These 6 T cell receptor beta chains originate from one sample sequenced in a study of T cell responses to AZD1222 COVID-19 vaccine. Data came from immunoSEQ multiplex PCR; TCRdb stores just in-frame clones and leaves some out. Of about 100,000 clones detected, around 90% appear once; the ten largest clones hold approximately 1.7%. The sample consisted of peripheral blood, taken on day 0 of AZD1222 vaccination. These receptors came from an adult in good health.

The V and J genes are TRBV7-6 and TRBJ1-1; 8 nucleotides align to TRBD1. The length of the CDR3 is 16 residues. V dropped 5 bases and J dropped 6; count of bases not matched to a gene: 14. The germline V gene encodes CDR1 SGHVS and CDR2 FNYEAQ. The CDR3 is CASSPGQGGVGAEAFF. The DNA for the CDR3 is TGTGCCAGCAGCCCTGGACAGGGCGGCGTCGGTGCTGAAGCTTTCTTT. Combining the CDR3 with reference TRBV7-6 and TRBJ1-1 gives the whole variable domain GAGVSQSPRYKVTKRGQDVALRCDPISGHVSLYWYRQALGQGPEFLTYFNYEAQQDKSGLPNDRFSAERPEGSISTLTIQRTEQRDSAMYRCASSPGQGGVGAEAFFGQGTRLTVV.

V usage is TRBV5-1 and J usage is TRBJ2-1; 10 nucleotides match TRBD2. Germline V gene data show CDR1 as SGHRS and CDR2 as YFSETQ. There are 17 residues in the CDR3. V dropped 1 base and J dropped 0; count of bases not matched to a gene: 4. The CDR3 region is CASSLSSGRDSYNEQFF. The DNA for the CDR3 is TGCGCCAGCAGCTTGTCGAGCGGGAGGGACTCCTACAATGAGCAGTTCTTC.

In its sample, this clone was seen a few times. The rearrangement joins TRBV7-9 to TRBJ2-5; D is unresolved. The V gene's germline CDR1 is SEHNR and CDR2 FQNEAQ (reference sequence). The CDR3 sequence is 15 residues long. V was shortened by 1 base and J by 1 base, with 10 bases between the two germline ends. The CDR3 DNA follows: TGTGCCAGCAGCTTAGGGCGTCAGTTCCAAGAGACCCAGTACTTC. This translates into CASSLGRQFQETQYF.

The CDR3 coding sequence is TGTGCCAGCAGTGAAAGTCGCCACACTGAAGCTTTCTTT. Its translation is CASSESRHTEAFF. The chain recombines TRBV2 with TRBJ1-1; D gene unclear. CDR3 length: 13 amino acids. Germline lookup yields CDR1 SNHLY and CDR2 FYNNEI. Trimming took 2 bases from V and 3 from J, leaving 7 bases between them.

Worth noting for this clone: Different DNA sequences within this sample yield the same CDR3. This chain uses TRBV3-1 (or the pseudogene TRBV3-2) with TRBJ2-5, with D possibly matching TRBD2 (7 bases). The CDR3 has 14 residues. With 7 bases removed from V and 4 bases from J, the gap between germline ends came to 16 bases. Per germline, CDR1 LGHDT and CDR2 YNNKEL (reference sequence). The CDR3 region is CASIKGGAGETQYF. CDR3 nucleotide sequence: TGTGCCAGCATTAAAGGGGGGGCAGGAGAGACCCAGTACTTC.

This sequence joins TRBV28 and TRBJ1-3; weak D call: TRBD1 (5 bases). V dropped 4 bases and J dropped 4 bases, with 20 bases sitting between them. Germline V gives CDR1 MDHEN, CDR2 SYDVKM. The CDR3 has 17 amino acids. CDR3 in amino acids: CASSSAKGRPGGNTIYF. CDR3 DNA sequence: TGTGCCAGCAGTTCAGCTAAGGGACGGCCAGGAGGAAACACCATATATTTT. Supplemented by reference TRBV28 and TRBJ1-3, the full variable domain reads DVKVTQSSRYLVKRTGEKVFLECVQDMDHENMFWYRQDPGLGLRLIYFSYDVKMKEKGDIPEGYSVSREKKERFSLILESASTNQTSMYLCASSSAKGRPGGNTIYFGEGSWLTVV.